This T cell receptor beta chain was documented in a study of shared clonotypes between healthy human individuals. Study-wide results and limits: Generally, naive subsets came out with larger estimated richness than memory subsets. It was observed that 4% to 6% of naive CD4 clonotypes were shared across a handful of donors.

A CD45RA-negative memory subset and a CD45RA+ naive subset were separated from the CD4+ cells. On this clone itself: Its target is unknown.

Sorted-subset replicate PCRs used 150 to 200 ng DNA, some 33,000 T cell genomes. Sequenced by immunoSEQ multiplex PCR; TCRdb stores in-frame clones only, minus some. Among around 700,000 clones listed, 72% were seen once. Germline CDR1 reads SGHRS; CDR2 reads YFSETQ. The CDR3 is 15 residues long. V was trimmed by 0 bases and J by 1 base, leaving 10 bases between them. The receptor's source is a woman younger than 45 in good health. This rearrangement joins TRBV5-1 to TRBJ1-1; possible D gene TRBD1, 5 bases. Sequenced sample: memory CD4+ T cells sorted from blood. Described subset: CD45RA-negative fraction. CDR3 sequence (DNA): TGCGCCAGCAGCTTGGCCGGGAGGGGGAACACTGAAGCTTTCTTT. This sequence encodes CASSLAGRGNTEAFF.